One sample yielded the 14 T cell receptor beta chains listed below, sequenced in a study of post-analysis software for immune sequencing data. No antigens are known for them. TCR beta cDNA libraries had unique molecular identifiers. Via MiXCR, TCRdb re-called the PCR reads, giving one row per CDR3 protein. The sample lists some 700,000 distinct CDR3 sequences, approximately 60% occurring once. General study results and limits: Four or five TRBV segments (TRBV5-6, TRBV5-1 and TRBV20-1 among them) occurred more frequently in patients than in controls.

Specimen: blood. The receptors originated from a girl aged 2 to 9 with multiple sclerosis.

The sample holds one count of this clonotype. The chain has TRBV6-6 and TRBJ1-2; D perhaps matches TRBD1 (5 bases). With 7 bases removed from V and 6 bases from J, the gap between germline ends came to 18 bases. The CDR3 is made up of 14 amino acids. Germline V lookup: CDR1 MNHNY, CDR2 SVGAGI (reference sequence). CDR3 sequence (DNA): TGTGCCAGCAACACCCTGGGGGAGCAGGATGGCTACACCTTC. This codes for CASNTLGEQDGYTF.

The chain links TRBV3-1 to TRBJ2-7; no reliable D call. Trimming shortened V by 4 bases and J by 1 base, and 11 bases separated the two germline ends. This CDR3 is built from 14 residues. The germline gives CDR1 LGHDT, CDR2 YNNKEL (reference sequence). The CDR3 sequence: CASSLLQYSYEQYF. The CDR3 region has the DNA TGTGCCAGCAGCCTGTTGCAGTATTCCTACGAGCAGTACTTC.

V usage is TRBV6-5 and J usage is TRBJ2-7, with 7 positions matching TRBD2. Looked up from germline, CDR1 is MNHEY and CDR2 is SVGAGI. This CDR3 region has 15 residues. V shed 6 bases, J shed 1 base, and the junction held 9 bases outside the gene matches. CDR3 in amino acids: CASRTTGLPSYEQYF. Written as DNA, the CDR3 is TGTGCCAGCAGAACTACGGGACTACCATCCTACGAGCAGTACTTC.

As DNA, the CDR3 is TGTGCCAGCAGGAGGACAGTACGAGACACAGATACGCAGTATTTT. It is translated as CASRRTVRDTDTQYF. The genes are TRBV2 and TRBJ2-3; D is possibly TRBD1 (6 bases). Trimming shortened V by 6 bases and J by 2 bases, and 15 bases separated the two germline ends. The CDR3 contains 15 residues. Per the germline V gene, CDR1 is SNHLY and CDR2 is FYNNEI.

J is TRBJ2-1 and V is TRBV7-3; D not certain. Germline CDR1 is SGHTA and CDR2 is FQGTGA. Deletions cut 1 base from V and 8 bases from J, with 12 bases between. This CDR3 has 14 amino acids. The CDR3 spells CASSLNRVIDEQFF. The CDR3 DNA follows: TGTGCCAGCAGCTTAAATAGGGTTATCGATGAGCAGTTCTTC.

This clonotype occurred a few times. The genes are TRBV7-9 and TRBJ2-1; D call uncertain. The CDR3 covers 12 residues. Germline V CDR1 and CDR2: SEHNR, FQNEAQ (reference sequence). V gave up 3 bases and J gave up 5 bases, with 5 bases separating them. CDR3 protein: CASSFTDNEQFF. CDR3 sequence (DNA): TGTGCCAGCAGCTTTACAGACAATGAGCAGTTCTTC.

The V and J genes are TRBV4-1 and TRBJ2-1; TRBD2 matches at 8 bases. The CDR3 consists of 16 residues. Germline V gene lookup returns CDR1 MGHRA and CDR2 YSYEKL. The V and J ends lost 1 base and 5 bases, in that order; junction bases with no gene match: 7. The CDR3 coding sequence is TGCGCCAGCAGCCAAGTTCCGGGAGGGCCCAACAATGAGCAGTTCTTC. Translating gives CASSQVPGGPNNEQFF.

The V gene is TRBV7-9, the J gene TRBJ2-5; a possible D gene is TRBD2 (6 bases). The J call may be incorrect, as the DNA end agrees better with TRBJ2-7. The CDR3 consists of 10 residues. Germline CDR1 reads SEHNR; CDR2 reads FQNEAQ (reference sequence). In DNA form, the CDR3 reads TGTGCCACCGGGGGCTACGAGCAGTACTTC. Its protein is CATGGYEQYF.

This chain uses TRBV6-1 with TRBJ2-1, with unresolved D. Germline V gene data show CDR1 as MNHNS and CDR2 as SASEGT. The CDR3 spans 18 residues. Trimming took off 7 bases at V and 0 bases at J, with 22 bases between the two ends. The CDR3 nucleotides read TGTGCCAGCACTCTTTTATCCCTACCAGCGAGCTCCTACAATGAGCAGTTCTTC. It specifies CASTLLSLPASSYNEQFF.

This rearrangement joins TRBV5-1 to TRBJ1-2; tentatively, D is TRBD1 (5 bases). The CDR3 consists of 15 residues. Germline V gives CDR1 SGHRS, CDR2 YFSETQ. V lost 4 bases to trimming and J lost 3 bases, with 16 bases between them. CDR3 nucleotide sequence: TGCGCCAGCAGCCCGGACGGGGGAGTCTACTATGGCTACACCTTC. It codes for CASSPDGGVYYGYTF.

The chain uses TRBV6-5 and TRBJ2-1, with 8 positions matching TRBD2. Germline V gene data show CDR1 as MNHEY and CDR2 as SVGAGI. The CDR3 extends over 18 amino acids. The junction had 18 bases not matched to a gene; V was cut back by 4 bases and J by 7 bases. The CDR3 DNA follows: TGTGCCAGCAGTTCACACAGTAGCGGGACCTCCCTTAGGAATGAGCAGTTCTTC. Its translation is CASSSHSSGTSLRNEQFF.

The V gene is TRBV7-3, the J gene TRBJ1-5; D is undetermined. Germline V gives CDR1 SGHTA, CDR2 FQGTGA. The V gene lost 0 bases and the J gene lost 4 bases, with 4 bases spanning the gap. This CDR3 has 13 amino acids. CDR3 loop: CASSLTQNQPQHF. The DNA of the CDR3 is TGTGCCAGCAGCTTAACGCAAAATCAGCCCCAGCATTTT. Full variable domain (remainder filled in from reference TRBV7-3 and TRBJ1-5): GAGVSQTPSNKVTEKGKYVELRCDPISGHTALYWYRQSLGQGPEFLIYFQGTGAADDSGLPNDRFFAVRPEGSVSTLKIQRTERGDSAVYLCASSLTQNQPQHFGDGTRLSIL.

The V and J genes are TRBV20-1 and TRBJ2-7; D is undetermined. The CDR3 loop spans 11 amino acids. Germline CDR1 reads DFQATT; CDR2 reads SNEGSKA (reference sequence). Trimming pared 4 bases from V and 7 bases from J, leaving 11 bases between. This CDR3 reads CSATIPPEQYF. CDR3 coding DNA: TGCAGTGCTACAATCCCACCGGAGCAGTACTTC.

The J gene is TRBJ2-3, the V gene TRBV24-1; no clear D. V gave up 4 bases and J gave up 6 bases, with 10 bases separating them. Per the germline V gene, CDR1 is KGHDR and CDR2 is SFDVKD. The CDR3 length is 13 residues. CDR3 sequence (DNA): TGTGCCACCAGTGACCCTGTGGGGGATACGCAGTATTTT. Protein: CATSDPVGDTQYF.